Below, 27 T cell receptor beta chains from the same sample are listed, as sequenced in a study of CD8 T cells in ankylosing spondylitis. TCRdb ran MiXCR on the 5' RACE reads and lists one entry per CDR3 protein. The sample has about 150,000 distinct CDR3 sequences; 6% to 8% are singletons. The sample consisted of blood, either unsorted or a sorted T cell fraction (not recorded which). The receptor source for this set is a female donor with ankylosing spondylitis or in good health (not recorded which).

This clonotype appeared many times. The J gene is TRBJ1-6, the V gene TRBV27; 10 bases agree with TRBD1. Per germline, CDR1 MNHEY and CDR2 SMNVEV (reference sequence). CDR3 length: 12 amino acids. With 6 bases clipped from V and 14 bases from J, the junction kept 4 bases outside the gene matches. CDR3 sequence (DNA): TGTGCCAGCAGCTGGACAGGGGGGACCCTCCACTTT. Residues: CASSWTGGTLHF.

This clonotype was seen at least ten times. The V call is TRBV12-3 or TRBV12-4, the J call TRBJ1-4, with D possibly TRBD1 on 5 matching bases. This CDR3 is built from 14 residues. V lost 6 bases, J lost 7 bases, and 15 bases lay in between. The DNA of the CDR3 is TGTGCCAGCAGGCCGGGGGGGTTCGGTGAAAAACTGTTTTTT. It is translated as CASRPGGFGEKLFF.

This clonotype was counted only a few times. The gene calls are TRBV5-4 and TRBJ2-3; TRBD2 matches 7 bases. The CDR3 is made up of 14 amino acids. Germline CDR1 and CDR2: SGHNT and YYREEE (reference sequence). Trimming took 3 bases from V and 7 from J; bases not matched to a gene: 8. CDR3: CASSSSGGRNTQYF. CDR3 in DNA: TGTGCCAGCAGCTCTAGCGGTGGTCGAAATACGCAGTATTTT.

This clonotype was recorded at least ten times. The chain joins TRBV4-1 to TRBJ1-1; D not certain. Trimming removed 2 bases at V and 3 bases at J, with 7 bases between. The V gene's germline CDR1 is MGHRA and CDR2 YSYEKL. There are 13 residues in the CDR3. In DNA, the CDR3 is TGCGCCAGCAGCCAAACGAGGGACACTGAAGCTTTCTTT. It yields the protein CASSQTRDTEAFF.

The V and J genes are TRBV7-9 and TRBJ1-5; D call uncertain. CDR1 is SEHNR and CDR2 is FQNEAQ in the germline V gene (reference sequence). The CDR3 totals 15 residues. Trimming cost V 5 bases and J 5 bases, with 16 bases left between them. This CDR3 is CASSAHGGSDQPQHF. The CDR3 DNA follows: TGTGCCAGCAGCGCCCATGGAGGGTCCGATCAGCCCCAGCATTTT.

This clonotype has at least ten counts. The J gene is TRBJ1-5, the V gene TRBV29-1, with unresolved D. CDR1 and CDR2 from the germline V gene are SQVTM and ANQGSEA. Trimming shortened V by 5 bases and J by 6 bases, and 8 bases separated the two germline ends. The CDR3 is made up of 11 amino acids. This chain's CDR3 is CSVLLPQPQHF. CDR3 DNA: TGCAGCGTTCTCTTACCTCAGCCCCAGCATTTT.

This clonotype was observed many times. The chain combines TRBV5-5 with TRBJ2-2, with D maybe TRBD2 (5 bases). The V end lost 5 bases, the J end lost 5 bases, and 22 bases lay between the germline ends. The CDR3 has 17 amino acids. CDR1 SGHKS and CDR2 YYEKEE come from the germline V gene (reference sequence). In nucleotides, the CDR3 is TGTGCCAGCAGATCCGTGGAGGCCCGTGGGAGTACCGGGGAGCTGTTTTTT. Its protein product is CASRSVEARGSTGELFF.

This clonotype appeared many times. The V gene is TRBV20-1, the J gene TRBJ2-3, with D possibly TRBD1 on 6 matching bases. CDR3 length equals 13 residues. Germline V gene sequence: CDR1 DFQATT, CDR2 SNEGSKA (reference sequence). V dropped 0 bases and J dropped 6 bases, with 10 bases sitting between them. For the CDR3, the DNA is TGCAGTGCTAGAGATAGGGGGTACGATACGCAGTATTTT. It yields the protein CSARDRGYDTQYF.

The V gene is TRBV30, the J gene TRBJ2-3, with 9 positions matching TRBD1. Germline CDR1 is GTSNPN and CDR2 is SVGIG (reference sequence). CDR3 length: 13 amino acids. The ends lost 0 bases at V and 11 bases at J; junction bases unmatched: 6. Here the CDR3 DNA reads TGTGCCTGGAGTGTACAGGGGGCGAAGGTGCAGTATTTT. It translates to CAWSVQGAKVQYF.

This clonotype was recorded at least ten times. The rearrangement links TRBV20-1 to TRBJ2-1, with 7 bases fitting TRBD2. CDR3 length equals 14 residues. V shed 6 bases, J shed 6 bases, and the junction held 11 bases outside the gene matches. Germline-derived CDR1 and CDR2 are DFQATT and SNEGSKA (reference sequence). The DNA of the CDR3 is TGCAGTGCCCCGCTAGCGGTAACTGGCAATGAGCAGTTCTTC. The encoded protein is CSAPLAVTGNEQFF.

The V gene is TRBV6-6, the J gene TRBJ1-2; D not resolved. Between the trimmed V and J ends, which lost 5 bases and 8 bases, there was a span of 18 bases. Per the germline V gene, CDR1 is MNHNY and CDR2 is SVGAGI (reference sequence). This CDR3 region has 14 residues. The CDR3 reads CASSPPPGGEGYTF. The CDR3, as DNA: TGTGCCAGCAGTCCCCCTCCCGGCGGAGAGGGCTACACCTTC.

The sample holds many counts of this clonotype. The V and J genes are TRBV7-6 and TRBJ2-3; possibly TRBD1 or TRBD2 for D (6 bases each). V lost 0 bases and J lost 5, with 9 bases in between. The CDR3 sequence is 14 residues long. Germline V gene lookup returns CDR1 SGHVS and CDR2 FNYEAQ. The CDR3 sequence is CASSLAGGEDTQYF. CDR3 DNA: TGTGCCAGCAGCTTAGCCGGGGGCGAAGATACGCAGTATTTT.

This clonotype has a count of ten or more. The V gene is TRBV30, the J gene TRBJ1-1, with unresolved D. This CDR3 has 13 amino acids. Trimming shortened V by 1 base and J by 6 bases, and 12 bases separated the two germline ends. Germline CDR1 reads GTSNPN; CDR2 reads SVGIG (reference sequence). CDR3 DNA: TGTGCCTGGAGTGGCCAGGTGAGTTCTGAAGCTTTCTTT. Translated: CAWSGQVSSEAFF.

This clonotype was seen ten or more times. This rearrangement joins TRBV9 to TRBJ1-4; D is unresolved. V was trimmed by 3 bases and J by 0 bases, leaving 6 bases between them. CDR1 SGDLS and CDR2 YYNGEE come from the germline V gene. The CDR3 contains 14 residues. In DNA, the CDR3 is TGTGCCAGCAGCGCCAGCACAACTAATGAAAAACTGTTTTTT. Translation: CASSASTTNEKLFF. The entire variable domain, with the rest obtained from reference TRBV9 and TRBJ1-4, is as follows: DSGVTQTPKHLITATGQRVTLRCSPRSGDLSVYWYQQSLDQGLQFLIQYYNGEERAKGNILERFSAQQFPDLHSELNLSSLELGDSALYFCASSASTTNEKLFFGSGTQLSVL.

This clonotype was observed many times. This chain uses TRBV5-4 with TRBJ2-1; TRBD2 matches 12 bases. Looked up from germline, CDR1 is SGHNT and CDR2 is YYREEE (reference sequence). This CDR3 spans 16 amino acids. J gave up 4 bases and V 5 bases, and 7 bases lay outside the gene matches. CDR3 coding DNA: TGTGCCAGCAGTGCTAGCGGGGGGGCTAGGTACAATGAGCAGTTCTTC. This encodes CASSASGGARYNEQFF.

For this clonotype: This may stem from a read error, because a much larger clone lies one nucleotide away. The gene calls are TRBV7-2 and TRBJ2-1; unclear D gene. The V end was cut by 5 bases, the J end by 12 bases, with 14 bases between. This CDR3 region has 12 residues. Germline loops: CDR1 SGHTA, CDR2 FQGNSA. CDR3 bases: TGTGCCAGCAGCCAAACGAATGCAGGGCAGTTCTTC. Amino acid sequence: CASSQTNAGQFF.

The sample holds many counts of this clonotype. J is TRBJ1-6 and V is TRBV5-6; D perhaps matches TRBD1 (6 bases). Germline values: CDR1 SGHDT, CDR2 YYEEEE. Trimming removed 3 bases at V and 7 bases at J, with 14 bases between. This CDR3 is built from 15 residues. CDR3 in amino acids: CASSYTGTPNSPLHF. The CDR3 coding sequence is TGTGCCAGCAGCTATACCGGGACACCCAATTCACCCCTCCACTTT.

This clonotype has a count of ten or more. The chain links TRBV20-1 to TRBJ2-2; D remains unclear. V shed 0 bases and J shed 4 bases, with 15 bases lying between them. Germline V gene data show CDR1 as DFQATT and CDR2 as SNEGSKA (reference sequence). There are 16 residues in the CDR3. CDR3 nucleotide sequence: TGCAGTGCTAGAGATGGGCGGAAAGTTCCCACCGGGGAGCTGTTTTTT. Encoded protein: CSARDGRKVPTGELFF.

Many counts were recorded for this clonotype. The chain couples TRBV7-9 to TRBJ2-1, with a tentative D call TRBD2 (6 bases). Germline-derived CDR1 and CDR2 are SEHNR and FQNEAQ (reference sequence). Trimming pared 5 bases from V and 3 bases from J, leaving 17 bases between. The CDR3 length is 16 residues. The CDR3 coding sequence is TGTGCCAGCAGCCCAGAGGGGCTAGCGAGCTACAATGAGCAGTTCTTC. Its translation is CASSPEGLASYNEQFF.

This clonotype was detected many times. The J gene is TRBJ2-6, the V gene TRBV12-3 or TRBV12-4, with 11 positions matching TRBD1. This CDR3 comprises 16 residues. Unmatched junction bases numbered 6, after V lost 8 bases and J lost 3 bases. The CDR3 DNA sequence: TGTGCCAGCCGTGGACAGGGGGCTGTTGGGGCCAACGTCCTGACTTTC. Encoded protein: CASRGQGAVGANVLTF.

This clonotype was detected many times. This CDR3 reads CSARPPSPNTEAFF. The DNA for the CDR3 is TGCAGTGCTAGACCACCGTCCCCGAACACTGAAGCTTTCTTT. The chain combines TRBV20-1 with TRBJ1-1; D not resolved. Germline lookup yields CDR1 DFQATT and CDR2 SNEGSKA (reference sequence). CDR3 size: 14 residues. V gave up 2 bases and J gave up 1 base, with 11 bases separating them.

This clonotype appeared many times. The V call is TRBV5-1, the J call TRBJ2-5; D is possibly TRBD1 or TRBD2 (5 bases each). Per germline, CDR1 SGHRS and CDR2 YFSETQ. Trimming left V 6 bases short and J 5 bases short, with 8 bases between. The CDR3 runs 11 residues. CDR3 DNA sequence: TGCGCCAGCAAATGGGGGGAGACCCAGTACTTC. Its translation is CASKWGETQYF.

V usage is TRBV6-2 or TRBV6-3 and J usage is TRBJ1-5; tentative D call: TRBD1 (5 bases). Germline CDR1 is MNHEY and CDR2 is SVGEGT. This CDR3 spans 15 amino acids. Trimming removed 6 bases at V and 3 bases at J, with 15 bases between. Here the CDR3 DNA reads TGTGCCAGCAGACCGACCGGGACGGACAATCAGCCCCAGCATTTT. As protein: CASRPTGTDNQPQHF.

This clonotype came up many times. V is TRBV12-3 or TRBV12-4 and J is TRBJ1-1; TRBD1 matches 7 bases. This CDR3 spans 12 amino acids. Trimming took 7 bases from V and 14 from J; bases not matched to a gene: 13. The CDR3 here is CASIQGGQEGFF. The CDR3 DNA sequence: TGTGCCAGCATCCAAGGCGGACAGGAGGGGTTCTTT.

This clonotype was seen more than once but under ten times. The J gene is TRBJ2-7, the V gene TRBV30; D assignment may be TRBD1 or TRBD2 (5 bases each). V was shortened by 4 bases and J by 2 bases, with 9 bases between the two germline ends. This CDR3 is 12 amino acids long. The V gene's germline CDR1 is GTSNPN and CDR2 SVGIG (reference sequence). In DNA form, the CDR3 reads TGTGCCTGGAAGGGACGGACCTACGAGCAGTACTTC. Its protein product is CAWKGRTYEQYF.

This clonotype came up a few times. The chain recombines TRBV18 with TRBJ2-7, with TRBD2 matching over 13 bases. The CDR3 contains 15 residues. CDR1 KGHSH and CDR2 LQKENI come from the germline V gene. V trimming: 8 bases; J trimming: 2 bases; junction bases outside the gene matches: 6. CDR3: CASATSGGAPYEQYF. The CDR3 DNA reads TGTGCCAGCGCCACTAGCGGGGGGGCCCCCTACGAGCAGTACTTC. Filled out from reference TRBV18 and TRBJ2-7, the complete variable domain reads NAGVMQNPRHLVRRRGQEARLRCSPMKGHSHVYWYRQLPEEGLKFMVYLQKENIIDESGMPKERFSAEFPKEGPSILRIQQVVRGDSAAYFCASATSGGAPYEQYFGPGTRLTVT.

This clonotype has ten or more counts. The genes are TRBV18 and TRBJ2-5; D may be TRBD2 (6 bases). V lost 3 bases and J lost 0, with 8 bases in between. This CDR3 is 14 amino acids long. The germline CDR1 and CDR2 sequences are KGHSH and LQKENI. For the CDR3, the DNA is TGTGCCAGCTCACCCGGGACTTACCAAGAGACCCAGTACTTC. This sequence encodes CASSPGTYQETQYF.